This T cell receptor beta chain was observed in a study of regulatory T cells in long-lasting Graves disease (dated by TCRdb to the early 2020s). Concerning the study at large: Patients with newly diagnosed Graves' disease had been on antithyroid drugs for under 3 months. Persistent Graves' disease patients were compared with newly diagnosed Graves' disease patients by peripheral blood TCR sequencing and RNA sequencing. The study was conducted in China and was registered as a clinical trial. A total of 35 or so samples were covered by TCR sequencing, comprising about 13 persistent and around 20 newly diagnosed Graves' disease patients. Here is what the overall study found, with its caveats: As a limitation, the authors acknowledged that the small sample size may reduce accuracy. Lower TCR Shannon entropy and fewer highly expanded clones were observed in persistent Graves' disease patients than in newly diagnosed patients, which suggested clonal expansion. Sequencing and analysis were limited to the TCR beta chain. Because the primary lesion, thyroid tissue, could not be accessed, the study looked at peripheral blood alone. Persistent patients shared more public clonotypes among themselves (2,741) than newly diagnosed patients did (approximately 900). TRBV28, TRBJ1-2 and TRBJ2-5 were preferentially used in persistent disease, while TRBV20-1 and TRBJ2-1 were favored in newly diagnosed disease.

CDR1 and CDR2, per the germline V gene, are MDHEN and SYDVKM. The CDR3, from cysteine to phenylalanine, totals 13 residues. Kept here is only the CDR3 DNA, which spans 39 bases and is read in frame from base 1. V trim: 9 bases; J trim: 2 bases; unmatched bases: 6. About this clonotype itself: Its antigen specificity is not known. No quality values exist for individual bases; no much larger clone is one base distant.

Receptor libraries were prepared by multiplex PCR. The sample was run on an Illumina HiSeq 4000. iRepertoire HTBI primers and Arm-PCR amplification of CDR3 regions were used to construct TCR beta libraries. Before sequencing, the PCR products underwent gel purification. The paper's data handling went like this. A total of under 80 TRBV and 14 TRBJ segments were identified across samples and were used for gene usage analysis of CDR3 amino acid clonotypes. COPE and FqMerger were used to merge filtered high-quality paired reads into contigs. Contigs were aligned with BLAST to IMGT TRBV, TRBD and TRBJ reference genes, and CDR3 was defined per IMGT. Any clonotype with a frequency above 0.1% was classified as a highly expanded clone. Repertoire diversity was measured by Shannon entropy, and V-J evenness by the Gini coefficient. Clonotypes shared by more than one individual were considered public. Using fastp trimming at Q25 and MiXCR clonotype assembly, TCRdb reanalyzed the public sequencing data and kept in-frame beta chains. Duplicate CDR3 protein sequences are folded into a single record with the most common DNA and genes. These V and J calls are TCRdb output, not the study's own analysis. In this sample the table shows around 450,000 distinct CDR3 sequences, approximately 16% of which occur a single time. Of the sample, over 7% falls within the top ten clones.

The time point label here, explained by the study, means: newly diagnosed GD, antithyroid drugs for less than 3 months. RNA was extracted from PBMCs in TRIzol for both TCR sequencing and RNA sequencing. Graves' disease was diagnosed according to American Thyroid Association guidelines. Recruitment of patients was carried out at an endocrinology department in Xi'an, China. Each patient gave approximately 9 milliliters of peripheral blood, collected in an EDTA anticoagulant tube. Ficoll Paque Plus density gradient separation was used to isolate PBMCs, and no further T cell sorting was done. An Agilent 2100 Bioanalyzer and agarose gel were used to check RNA quality, while a NanoDrop 2000 measured RNA concentration. These same records also appear under a second study, on T cells in Graves' hyperthyroidism and ophthalmopathy. As that second paper reports: Stable Graves' hyperthyroidism was defined as no progression to ophthalmopathy during 18 months of follow-up. The hyperthyroidism patients were between 18 and 65 years old and newly diagnosed, with a disease duration of less than 2 months. Exclusion was applied to patients with uncontrolled infections, other autoimmune diseases, pregnancy or lactation. Diagnoses were based on clinical symptoms, serum thyroxine and TRAb, thyroid ultrasound and orbital computed tomography. For the first round of RT-PCR on the TCR CDR3, the HTBI primer set was used together with the Qiagen OneStep RT-PCR kit. Most expanded thyroid clonotypes (frequency above 0.001) were also found in blood, which suggests that blood repertoires may mirror thyroid immune responses. A 13 V-J signature model separated ophthalmopathy from stable hyperthyroidism, with about 90% sensitivity and roughly 82% specificity in cross-validation and 80%/75% in testing. In validation, the model predicted progression to ophthalmopathy a median of around six months before onset, with about 64% sensitivity and roughly 79% specificity. A discovery cohort of approximately 100 patients, roughly 43 with Graves' ophthalmopathy and fewer than 65 with stable Graves' hyperthyroidism, was used to find distinguishing TCR V-J signatures. Prospective prediction of ophthalmopathy was tested in an independent validation cohort of fewer than 20 hyperthyroidism patients and 15 to 17 patients who later progressed to ophthalmopathy. The approximately 100 discovery patients were divided at random into training and test sets in a 7:3 ratio. In addition, the study compared T-cell repertoires in thyroid tissue and in blood from six Graves' hyperthyroidism patients. Following sampling, methimazole starting at 30 mg daily was given to hyperthyroidism patients, and high-dose intravenous methylprednisolone was given to ophthalmopathy patients. Libraries were constructed in a second round of multiplex PCR, after which size selection and purification were performed. Paired-end sequencing of the libraries was performed with 100 bp reads on an Illumina HiSeq2000. SOAPnuke was used to process the raw data, removing reads that contained adapters or uncalled bases, had a mean Phred below 15, or lacked an exact match to the constant primer or identifier. COPE v1.2.5 was used to merge high-quality paired reads, and clonotypes were defined as unique nucleotide sequences. MiTCR v1.1 was used to align the clonotypes against IMGT TRBV, TRBD and TRBJ reference segments. Only V-J combinations with frequency above 0.0001, covering 99.2% of repertoires, were analysed. A TCS score was defined as the ratio of F50 (clonal expansion) to E x V (chaos), with BLOSUM62-based TCRdist applied between CDR3 peptides within each V-J. Welch's t-statistics and random forest reduced fewer than 600 V-J features to 10 to 15, which were used in a naive Bayes classifier (R e1071). Sample size was not statistically predetermined, and investigators were not blinded to group allocation. TCR Vbeta CDR3 sequencing of 120 to 150 peripheral blood samples (over 40 ophthalmopathy, over 70 hyperthyroidism and some 17 progressor patients) is reported in the paper.

The TCR comes from a woman aged 35 to 49 with Graves disease. Donor details come from another sample of the same person, matched by shared clones. The V gene is TRBV28 and the J gene is TRBJ2-7, and 8 junction bases match TRBD2. Sequenced here: peripheral blood mononuclear cells (PBMCs), sampled at new diagnosis, from a patient treated with antithyroid drugs. The CDR3 is CASLGLVAYEQYF. The DNA sequence is given as TGTGCCAGTCTGGGACTAGTCGCCTACGAGCAGTACTTC.